A single sample gave rise to the 17 T cell receptor beta chains below, sequenced in a study of blood T cell repertoires in COVID-19. The method was immunoSEQ multiplex PCR; TCRdb's version includes in-frame clones alone and lacks a portion of them. The table lists about 76,000 clones, more than 90% of them singletons. The sample consisted of peripheral blood. The receptor set was obtained from a human donor in a cohort sampled during active COVID-19.

The gene calls are TRBV29-1 and TRBJ2-5; 9 bases are a match to TRBD2. Losses at the gene ends were 5 bases for V and 2 bases for J; bases not matched to a gene: 0. The germline V gene encodes CDR1 SQVTM and CDR2 ANQGSEA. The CDR3 runs 12 residues. CDR3 region: CSVLAGQETQYF. The CDR3 DNA follows: TGCAGCGTTCTAGCGGGACAAGAGACCCAGTACTTC.

The chain combines TRBV7-9 with TRBJ1-5; 8 bases are a match to TRBD1. V gave up 4 bases and J gave up 8 bases; unmatched junction bases: 10. This CDR3 is built from 15 residues. The germline gives CDR1 SEHNR, CDR2 FQNEAQ (reference sequence). This CDR3 is CASSSTRQGQEPQHF. Here the CDR3 DNA reads TGTGCCAGCAGCTCCACTCGACAGGGGCAGGAGCCCCAGCATTTT.

CDR3 coding DNA: TGTGCCAGCAGCCAAGTAACAGGGGGGAACACTGAAGCTTTCTTT. It codes for CASSQVTGGNTEAFF. This chain uses TRBV3-1 (or the pseudogene TRBV3-2) with TRBJ1-1; TRBD1 aligns across 8 bases. CDR3 length equals 15 residues. V lost 1 base and J lost 1; bases outside the gene matches: 2. Germline V lookup: CDR1 LGHDT, CDR2 YNNKEL (reference sequence).

The V call is TRBV2, the J call TRBJ2-7; tentatively, D is TRBD2 (5 bases). The CDR3 is 15 residues long. Per germline, CDR1 SNHLY and CDR2 FYNNEI. V was pared by 5 bases and J by 3 bases, with 17 bases between. The DNA for the CDR3 is TGTGCCAGCAGTCCTCGCGCCAGCGGAAACTACGAGCAGTACTTC. Residues: CASSPRASGNYEQYF.

The chain couples TRBV19 to TRBJ1-1, with 7 bases lining up with TRBD1. After removal of 5 bases from V and 5 bases from J, the junction contained 5 bases not matched to a gene. This CDR3 contains 13 residues. CDR1 LNHDA and CDR2 SQIVND come from the germline V gene (reference sequence). CDR3 sequence reads: CASSPKTGTEAFF. The CDR3 region has the DNA TGTGCCAGTAGTCCCAAGACAGGGACTGAAGCTTTCTTT.

The chain employs TRBV4-2 and TRBJ2-7; tentative D call: TRBD1 (5 bases). The V end lost 0 bases, the J end lost 4 bases, and 10 bases lay between the germline ends. The CDR3 sequence is 14 residues long. Germline-derived CDR1 and CDR2 are LGHNA and YNFKEQ. CDR3: CASSQDPRDYEQYF. As DNA, the CDR3 is TGTGCCAGCAGCCAAGATCCCAGGGATTACGAGCAGTACTTC.

The chain couples TRBV11-2 to TRBJ1-2; no definite D call. The CDR3 has 13 amino acids. The V end lost 4 bases, the J end lost 2 bases, and 8 bases lay between the germline ends. Germline CDR1 reads SGHAT; CDR2 reads FQNNGV. CDR3 residues: CASSWRLNYGYTF. As DNA, the CDR3 is TGTGCCAGCAGCTGGCGGTTAAACTATGGCTACACCTTC. The full variable domain, with the rest looked up from reference TRBV11-2 and TRBJ1-2, is EAGVAQSPRYKIIEKRQSVAFWCNPISGHATLYWYQQILGQGPKLLIQFQNNGVVDDSQLPKDRFSAERLKGVDSTLKIQPAKLEDSAVYLCASSWRLNYGYTFGSGTRLTVV.

The chain employs TRBV28 and TRBJ2-1, with 10 bases identical to TRBD2. In germline, CDR1 is MDHEN, CDR2 SYDVKM. The CDR3 spans 15 residues. The J segment lost 9 bases and the V segment lost 6 bases, leaving 11 bases of the junction unmatched. The CDR3 is CASSQPSGSGGEQFF. The CDR3 nucleotides read TGTGCCAGCAGCCAACCTAGCGGGAGTGGGGGTGAGCAGTTCTTC.

This clone was picked up a small number of times. The chain has TRBV19 and TRBJ2-7, with TRBD2 matching over 8 bases. There are 15 residues in the CDR3. The junction had 4 bases not matched to a gene; V was cut back by 1 base and J by 2 bases. CDR1 and CDR2 (germline): LNHDA, SQIVND (reference sequence). The CDR3 coding sequence is TGTGCCAGTAGTATAGGCGGGGGGCAGGCCTACGAGCAGTACTTC. This translates into CASSIGGGQAYEQYF.

This sequence joins TRBV19 and TRBJ2-1; TRBD2 might be the D (5 bases). V lost 9 bases, J lost 4 bases, and 16 bases lay in between. The CDR3 length is 14 residues. Germline assignment: CDR1 LNHDA and CDR2 SQIVND (reference sequence). The CDR3 reads CASKGGAVYNEQFF. DNA for the CDR3: TGTGCCAGCAAGGGCGGAGCGGTTTACAATGAGCAGTTCTTC.

The rearrangement links TRBV5-5 to TRBJ1-1; 7 bases agree with TRBD1. This CDR3 contains 16 residues. Germline V gene sequence: CDR1 SGHKS, CDR2 YYEKEE (reference sequence). After removal of 5 bases from V and 0 bases from J, the junction contained 10 bases not matched to a gene. The CDR3 protein is CASSYGQAGLNTEAFF. CDR3 DNA sequence: TGTGCCAGCAGTTACGGACAGGCCGGTTTGAACACTGAAGCTTTCTTT.

V gene TRBV28 combines with J gene TRBJ2-3; D remains ambiguous. CDR1 and CDR2 (germline): MDHEN, SYDVKM. Trimming removed 5 bases from V and 4 bases from J, with 10 bases in between. There are 13 residues in the CDR3. In DNA, the CDR3 is TGTGCCAGCAGTCAGTACGTCGCAGATACGCAGTATTTT. Translated: CASSQYVADTQYF. Full variable domain (rest looked up from reference TRBV28 and TRBJ2-3): DVKVTQSSRYLVKRTGEKVFLECVQDMDHENMFWYRQDPGLGLRLIYFSYDVKMKEKGDIPEGYSVSREKKERFSLILESASTNQTSMYLCASSQYVADTQYFGPGTRLTVL.

This chain connects TRBV15 to TRBJ2-7, with 8 bases matching TRBD2. This CDR3 comprises 15 residues. Trimming cost V 0 bases and J 3 bases; bases outside gene matches: 4. In germline, CDR1 is LNHNV, CDR2 YYDKDF (reference sequence). The CDR3 is CATSRDSGGSYEQYF. DNA of the CDR3: TGTGCCACCAGCAGAGATTCGGGAGGGAGCTACGAGCAGTACTTC.

CDR3 protein: CAWHGLAGAPQYF. Here the CDR3 DNA reads TGTGCCTGGCACGGTCTAGCGGGAGCCCCGCAGTACTTC. The chain combines TRBV30 with TRBJ2-7; 10 bases are a match to TRBD2. V shed 5 bases and J 9 bases; nucleotides not matched to a gene: 10. Germline values: CDR1 GTSNPN, CDR2 SVGIG (reference sequence). The CDR3 totals 13 residues.

This chain joins TRBV28 and TRBJ2-3; D uncertain. Germline CDR1 MDHEN, CDR2 SYDVKM. There are 14 residues in the CDR3. V was cut by 3 bases and J by 3 bases, with 10 bases left in between. The DNA for the CDR3 is TGTGCCAGCAGTTTCTGGTCAGTTACAGATACGCAGTATTTT. This sequence encodes CASSFWSVTDTQYF.

The rearrangement links TRBV7-3 to TRBJ2-3, with TRBD2 matching over 11 bases. The CDR3 runs 16 residues. Germline V gene lookup returns CDR1 SGHTA and CDR2 FQGTGA. The V segment lost 5 bases and the J segment 2 bases; nucleotides outside the gene matches: 6. DNA of the CDR3: TGTGCCAGCAGCCCCGGGACTAGCGGTTACACAGATACGCAGTATTTT. This gives the protein CASSPGTSGYTDTQYF.

This clone has only one observation. The chain carries TRBV7-8 and TRBJ2-6; D might be TRBD2 (6 bases). The germline V gene encodes CDR1 SGHVS and CDR2 FQNEAQ. V lost 5 bases and J lost 0, with 23 bases in between. This CDR3 spans 20 amino acids. The CDR3 loop is CASSPRMAGNILSGANVLTF. CDR3 coding DNA: TGTGCCAGCAGCCCCCGCATGGCGGGAAATATACTCTCTGGGGCCAACGTCCTGACTTTC.